These T cell receptor beta chains were read from a single sample in a study of blood T cell repertoires in COVID-19. Repertoires were generated with immunoSEQ multiplex PCR, while TCRdb's copy carries only in-frame clones and drops some. The sample includes 87,000 or so clones, roughly 80% of them seen just once. The specimen sequenced was peripheral blood. These receptors all stem from an elderly woman with active or convalescent COVID-19. Both conserved end residues are part of each CDR3. Each record gives: CDR3 protein, CDR3 DNA, J gene, clone size, CDR3 length, V gene, D gene. D genes are given only for firm matches. A row's size may be missing; if present it is once, few, many or a size class.

cdr3_aa: CASRTGGTYNEQFF
cdr3_nt: TGTGCCAGCAGAACAGGGGGAACCTACAATGAGCAGTTCTTC
j_call: TRBJ2-1
clone_size: .
cdr3_length: 14
v_call: TRBV28
d_call: TRBD1

cdr3_aa: CASSTGLENTEAFF
cdr3_nt: TGTGCCAGTAGCACCGGGTTAGAGAACACTGAAGCTTTCTTT
j_call: TRBJ1-1
clone_size: once
cdr3_length: 14
v_call: TRBV19
d_call: .

cdr3_aa: CASSLGQGAISTDTQYF
cdr3_nt: TGTGCCAGCAGCTTGGGACAGGGGGCGATTAGCACAGATACGCAGTATTTT
j_call: TRBJ2-3
clone_size: few
cdr3_length: 17
v_call: TRBV7-6
d_call: TRBD1

cdr3_aa: CASRVLQDITDTQYF
cdr3_nt: TGTGCCAGCAGGGTCCTACAGGATATCACAGATACGCAGTATTTT
j_call: TRBJ2-3
clone_size: .
cdr3_length: 15
v_call: TRBV28
d_call: .

cdr3_aa: CAWSRDSQSYEQYF
cdr3_nt: TGTGCCTGGAGCCGGGACTCACAATCCTACGAGCAGTACTTC
j_call: TRBJ2-7
clone_size: few
cdr3_length: 14
v_call: TRBV30
d_call: .

cdr3_aa: CASSQGTGNEKLFF
cdr3_nt: TGTGCCAGCAGCCAGGGGACAGGGAATGAAAAACTGTTTTTT
j_call: TRBJ1-4
clone_size: .
cdr3_length: 14
v_call: TRBV3-1/TRBV3-2
d_call: TRBD1

cdr3_aa: CASSTTGDTEAFF
cdr3_nt: TGTGCCAGCAGCACGACAGGGGACACTGAAGCTTTCTTT
j_call: TRBJ1-1
clone_size: .
cdr3_length: 13
v_call: TRBV11-1
d_call: TRBD1

cdr3_aa: CASGRQGAFIQYF
cdr3_nt: TGTGCCAGCGGAAGACAGGGGGCCTTCATTCAGTACTTC
j_call: TRBJ2-4
clone_size: .
cdr3_length: 13
v_call: TRBV5-6
d_call: TRBD1

cdr3_aa: CASSTGTAGHNEQFF
cdr3_nt: TGTGCCAGTAGTACGGGGACAGCTGGACACAATGAGCAGTTCTTC
j_call: TRBJ2-1
clone_size: .
cdr3_length: 15
v_call: TRBV19
d_call: TRBD1

cdr3_aa: CASSFAYGRGVHYEQYF
cdr3_nt: TGTGCCAGCAGTTTCGCTTATGGGCGGGGCGTTCACTACGAGCAGTACTTC
j_call: TRBJ2-7
clone_size: .
cdr3_length: 17
v_call: TRBV28
d_call: .

cdr3_aa: CASSLYTGELFF
cdr3_nt: TGTGCCAGCAGCCTATACACCGGGGAGCTGTTTTTT
j_call: TRBJ2-2
clone_size: few
cdr3_length: 12
v_call: TRBV7-9
d_call: .

cdr3_aa: CASRPGQYNQPQHF
cdr3_nt: TGTGCCAGCAGACCTGGACAGTACAATCAGCCCCAGCATTTT
j_call: TRBJ1-5
clone_size: .
cdr3_length: 14
v_call: TRBV27
d_call: .

cdr3_aa: CASSEGLGGQPQHF
cdr3_nt: TGCGCCAGCAGTGAAGGTCTGGGAGGCCAGCCCCAGCATTTT
j_call: TRBJ1-5
clone_size: .
cdr3_length: 14
v_call: TRBV5-1
d_call: .

cdr3_aa: CASSYVQGQEGYTF
cdr3_nt: TGTGCCAGCAGTTACGTGCAGGGTCAGGAGGGCTACACCTTC
j_call: TRBJ1-2
clone_size: .
cdr3_length: 14
v_call: TRBV6-6
d_call: .

cdr3_aa: CAWSVRFGQRANYGYTF
cdr3_nt: TGTGCCTGGAGTGTACGTTTTGGGCAGCGGGCCAACTATGGCTACACCTTC
j_call: TRBJ1-2
clone_size: .
cdr3_length: 17
v_call: TRBV30
d_call: .

cdr3_aa: CASRTGTGIQNIQYF
cdr3_nt: TGTGCCAGCAGGACCGGGACAGGAATACAAAACATTCAGTACTTC
j_call: TRBJ2-4
clone_size: few
cdr3_length: 15
v_call: TRBV5-4
d_call: TRBD1

cdr3_aa: CASSPYTSLIGDTQYF
cdr3_nt: TGTGCCAGCAGCCCCTACACTAGCCTCATCGGGGATACGCAGTATTTT
j_call: TRBJ2-3
clone_size: .
cdr3_length: 16
v_call: TRBV27
d_call: .

cdr3_aa: CASSLAGEYNEQFF
cdr3_nt: TGCGCCAGCAGTTTAGCGGGAGAGTACAATGAGCAGTTCTTC
j_call: TRBJ2-1
clone_size: .
cdr3_length: 14
v_call: TRBV5-1
d_call: TRBD2